Listed here are 13 T cell receptor beta chains from one sample, sequenced in a study of CD8 T cells in ankylosing spondylitis. TCRdb redid the calling of the 5' RACE reads with MiXCR, one entry per CDR3 protein. The table shows a few hundred thousand distinct CDR3 sequences, with around 22% occurring only once. Overall study findings and caveats: Seemingly characteristic of ankylosing spondylitis blood was a TCR beta motif consisting of several highly homologous variants.

These receptors have no identified antigens. Sequencing input: blood, either unsorted or a sorted T cell fraction (not recorded which). These receptors were taken from a male donor with ankylosing spondylitis.

This clonotype has a handful of counts. The V call is TRBV7-6, the J call TRBJ2-1, with a weak D call TRBD2 (5 bases). The CDR3 consists of 15 residues. Germline CDR1 SGHVS, CDR2 FNYEAQ. The germline V and J ends were trimmed by 5 bases and 4 bases, with 15 bases remaining between them. The CDR3 nucleotides are TGTGCCAGCAGCCCCCTAGCCCTACTTTACAATGAGCAGTTCTTC. The encoded protein is CASSPLALLYNEQFF.

The chain couples TRBV3-1 to TRBJ1-3; D remains ambiguous. Germline lookup yields CDR1 LGHDT and CDR2 YNNKEL (reference sequence). V dropped 1 base and J dropped 7 bases, with 8 bases sitting between them. CDR3 length: 13 amino acids. This CDR3 reads CASSQGQRNTIYF. CDR3 coding DNA: TGTGCCAGCAGCCAAGGGCAGAGGAACACCATATATTTT.

The chain combines TRBV30 with TRBJ1-3; possible D gene TRBD1, 6 bases. From germline, CDR1 is GTSNPN and CDR2 SVGIG (reference sequence). The CDR3 is 14 residues long. V shed 4 bases and J shed 0 bases, with 10 bases lying between them. DNA for the CDR3: TGTGCCTGGACTGGACAGCGCTCTGGAAACACCATATATTTT. Translating it yields CAWTGQRSGNTIYF.

This clonotype occurred a few times. V is TRBV11-2 and J is TRBJ2-3, with D maybe TRBD1 (6 bases). In germline, CDR1 is SGHAT, CDR2 FQNNGV. CDR3 length equals 15 residues. Trimming removed 6 bases at V and 0 bases at J, with 13 bases between. The CDR3 DNA is TGTGCCAGCAGACCCAGGGGCAGCAGCACAGATACGCAGTATTTT. It specifies CASRPRGSSTDTQYF.

This clonotype was recorded a few times. This chain joins TRBV4-1 and TRBJ2-1, with no clear D. V was pared by 3 bases and J by 3 bases, with 12 bases between. The CDR3 length is 15 residues. Germline V CDR1 and CDR2: MGHRA, YSYEKL. CDR3 sequence reads: CASSHPGVYYNEQFF. The CDR3 coding sequence is TGCGCCAGCAGCCACCCCGGTGTGTACTACAATGAGCAGTTCTTC.

This clonotype was recorded many times. This chain uses TRBV20-1 with TRBJ1-6; TRBD1 aligns across 7 bases. J gave up 3 bases and V 6 bases, and 8 bases lay outside the gene matches. The germline gives CDR1 DFQATT, CDR2 SNEGSKA (reference sequence). The length of the CDR3 is 15 residues. The CDR3 DNA is TGCAGTGCACAGAACCGGGACAGCTATAATTCACCCCTCCACTTT. This gives the protein CSAQNRDSYNSPLHF.

This clonotype was seen more than once but under ten times. The chain employs TRBV7-3 and TRBJ1-1, with D possibly TRBD1 on 6 matching bases. CDR3 size: 15 residues. V lost 3 bases, J lost 4 bases, and 15 bases lay in between. The germline V gene encodes CDR1 SGHTA and CDR2 FQGTGA. CDR3 in amino acids: CASSFSGGGGTEAFF. The CDR3 nucleotides are TGTGCCAGCAGCTTCAGCGGGGGCGGGGGCACTGAAGCTTTCTTT.

The chain is built from TRBV5-1 and TRBJ2-3, with a weak D call TRBD2 (5 bases). Trimming removed 3 bases from V and 0 bases from J, with 8 bases in between. This CDR3 contains 14 residues. Germline CDR1 SGHRS, CDR2 YFSETQ. The CDR3 DNA reads TGCGCCAGCAGCTCAGCGGATAGCACAGATACGCAGTATTTT. Residues: CASSSADSTDTQYF.

The chain employs TRBV2 and TRBJ1-5, with 7 bases aligning to TRBD1. Per germline, CDR1 SNHLY and CDR2 FYNNEI. This CDR3 has 18 residues. V was pared by 7 bases and J by 0 bases, with 15 bases of the junction left unmatched. CDR3 amino acids: CASKGNRGSRYSNQPQHF. In DNA form, the CDR3 reads TGTGCCAGCAAGGGCAACAGGGGCTCCCGTTATAGCAATCAGCCCCAGCATTTT.

The chain couples TRBV5-1 to TRBJ2-3; TRBD1 aligns across 9 bases. Germline V gene data show CDR1 as SGHRS and CDR2 as YFSETQ. This CDR3 has 16 amino acids. J gave up 1 base and V 3 bases, and 6 bases lay outside the gene matches. The CDR3 DNA reads as TGCGCCAGCAGCTCACGGACAGGGGCGGGCACAGATACGCAGTATTTT. Its protein product is CASSSRTGAGTDTQYF.

This clonotype was observed a handful of times. The chain combines TRBV14 with TRBJ1-3; no definite D call. Trimming removed 5 bases from V and 0 bases from J, with 8 bases in between. The germline CDR1 and CDR2 sequences are SGHDN and FVKESK. CDR3 length equals 14 residues. CDR3 coding DNA: TGTGCCAGCAGCAATTCATACTCTGGAAACACCATATATTTT. This codes for CASSNSYSGNTIYF.

The chain is built from TRBV28 and TRBJ2-7; D is perhaps TRBD2 (6 bases). With 10 bases removed from V and 3 bases from J, the gap between germline ends came to 13 bases. In germline, CDR1 is MDHEN, CDR2 SYDVKM. The CDR3 has 12 amino acids. The CDR3 nucleotides are TGTGCCATCGGGAGCGGAAACTACGAGCAGTACTTC. This encodes CAIGSGNYEQYF.

This clonotype was recorded a few times. V is TRBV28 and J is TRBJ1-3; no clear D gene. Trimming removed 10 bases at V and 0 bases at J, with 10 bases between. This CDR3 is built from 13 residues. Germline lookup yields CDR1 MDHEN and CDR2 SYDVKM. The CDR3 spells CATITTSGNTIYF. The DNA of the CDR3 is TGTGCCACCATCACTACCTCTGGAAACACCATATATTTT.